A selection of T cell receptor beta chains follows, all from one sample in a study of blood T cell repertoires in COVID-19. Assay: immunoSEQ multiplex PCR; the TCRdb copy retains only in-frame clones and omits some. This table has about 220,000 clones, roughly 86% appearing once. Sequenced input: peripheral blood. Receptors were obtained from a woman aged 50 to 60 with COVID-19, enrolled during active disease. Each CDR3 is given with its conserved first and last residue. The D gene is left open where the match is weak. Expanded clones are given a class, and other clones once, few, many or no size at all.

j_call,clone_size,v_call,d_call,cdr3_nt,cdr3_aa
TRBJ2-6,.,TRBV27,.,TGTGCCAGCAGCCCCCGGGAGCTCAGGACCAACGTCCTGACTTTC,CASSPRELRTNVLTF
TRBJ2-7,.,TRBV19,.,TGTGCCAGTAGTTCCTTCCAGGGCTACGAGCAGTACTTC,CASSSFQGYEQYF
TRBJ1-5,.,TRBV6-2/TRBV6-3,TRBD1,TGTGCCAGCAGTACGTATTTTCATGGACAGGCCAATCAGCCCCAGCATTTT,CASSTYFHGQANQPQHF
TRBJ2-1,.,TRBV19,.,TGTGCCAGTAAGGGGGACAATGAGCAGTTCTTC,CASKGDNEQFF
TRBJ1-2,once,TRBV6-6,TRBD1,TGTGCCAGCAGTCTCGGACAGGGGAACTATGGCTACACCTTC,CASSLGQGNYGYTF
TRBJ1-6,.,TRBV14,TRBD1,TGTGCCAGCAAAGGGACAGGGGGCAATTCACCCCTCCACTTT,CASKGTGGNSPLHF
TRBJ1-4,.,TRBV6-5,.,TGTGCCAGCAGTTACTCCACAGGGTTAGGAAATGAAAAACTGTTTTTT,CASSYSTGLGNEKLFF
TRBJ1-4,once,TRBV7-6,TRBD1,TGTGCCAGCACCGCCACAGGGGTTGCTAATGAAAAACTGTTTTTT,CASTATGVANEKLFF
TRBJ1-2,.,TRBV2,TRBD1,TGTGCCAGCAGTGCCTACATACAGGGGAGCTATGGCTACACCTTC,CASSAYIQGSYGYTF
TRBJ2-7,few,TRBV7-9,TRBD1,TGTGCCAGCAGCCCGACCGGGACAGCGTCCTACGAGCAGTACTTC,CASSPTGTASYEQYF
TRBJ1-3,.,TRBV19,.,TGTGCCACCAGCCCTCGAGAGGTGAGCTCTGGAAACACCATATATTTT,CATSPREVSSGNTIYF
TRBJ1-3,.,TRBV7-2,.,TGTGCCAGCAGCTTAGCGGGGCGGGGAAACACCATATATTTT,CASSLAGRGNTIYF
TRBJ2-1,.,TRBV27,TRBD1,TGTGCCAGCAGTTTAGTACCCGGGACAGGGGCAGGCAATGAGCAGTTCTTC,CASSLVPGTGAGNEQFF
TRBJ1-2,once,TRBV7-2,.,TGTGCCAGCAGGGGAGGGACTAACTATGGCTACACCTTC,CASRGGTNYGYTF
TRBJ2-5,.,TRBV10-1,TRBD2,TGCGCCAGCAGTGAGTCTATCGGTAGCGGGCAAGAGACCCAGTACTTC,CASSESIGSGQETQYF
TRBJ1-3,.,TRBV9,.,TGTGCCAGCAGTATCCTCTCTGGAAACACCATATATTTT,CASSILSGNTIYF